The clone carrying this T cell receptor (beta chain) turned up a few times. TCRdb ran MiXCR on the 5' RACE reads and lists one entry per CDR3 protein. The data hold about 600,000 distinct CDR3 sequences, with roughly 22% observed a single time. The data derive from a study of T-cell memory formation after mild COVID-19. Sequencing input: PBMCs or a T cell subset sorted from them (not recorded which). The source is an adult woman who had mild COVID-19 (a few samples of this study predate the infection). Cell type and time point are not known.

The CDR3 bases are TGTGCCAGCAGCTTGGCCCCAGGGGGAGTCTCAGATACGCAGTATTTT. Encoded protein: CASSLAPGGVSDTQYF. The chain has TRBV5-6 and TRBJ2-3; 7 positions match TRBD1. V shed 0 bases, J shed 4 bases, and the junction held 8 bases outside the gene matches. The CDR3 is 16 residues long. Germline V gene sequence: CDR1 SGHDT, CDR2 YYEEEE.